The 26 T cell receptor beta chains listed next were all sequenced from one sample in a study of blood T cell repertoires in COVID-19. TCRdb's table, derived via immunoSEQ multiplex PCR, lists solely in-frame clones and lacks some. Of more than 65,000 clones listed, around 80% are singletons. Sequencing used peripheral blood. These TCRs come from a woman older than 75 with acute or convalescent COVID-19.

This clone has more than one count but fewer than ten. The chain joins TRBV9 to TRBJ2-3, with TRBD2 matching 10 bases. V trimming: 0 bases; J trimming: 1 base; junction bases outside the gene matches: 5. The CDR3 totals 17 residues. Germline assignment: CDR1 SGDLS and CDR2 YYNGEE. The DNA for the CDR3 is TGTGCCAGCAGCGTAGGGCTAGCGGGAGTAGGCACAGATACGCAGTATTTT. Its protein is CASSVGLAGVGTDTQYF.

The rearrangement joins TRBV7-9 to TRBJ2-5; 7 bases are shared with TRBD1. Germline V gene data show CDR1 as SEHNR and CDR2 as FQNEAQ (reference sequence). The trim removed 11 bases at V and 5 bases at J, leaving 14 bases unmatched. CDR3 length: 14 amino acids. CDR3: CAAQGWEPGETQYF. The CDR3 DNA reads TGTGCCGCACAGGGGTGGGAGCCTGGGGAGACCCAGTACTTC.

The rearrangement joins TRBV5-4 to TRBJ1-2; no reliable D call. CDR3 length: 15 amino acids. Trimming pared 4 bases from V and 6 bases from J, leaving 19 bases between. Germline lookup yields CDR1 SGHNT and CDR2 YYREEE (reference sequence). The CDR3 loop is CASSARRSGSHGYTF. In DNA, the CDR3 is TGTGCCAGCAGCGCACGGAGGAGTGGAAGTCATGGCTACACCTTC.

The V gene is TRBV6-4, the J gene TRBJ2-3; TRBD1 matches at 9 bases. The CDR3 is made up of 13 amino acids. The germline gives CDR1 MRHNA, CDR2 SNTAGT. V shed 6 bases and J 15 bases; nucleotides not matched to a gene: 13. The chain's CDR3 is CASSIKAGTGKYF. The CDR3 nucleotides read TGTGCCAGCAGCATCAAAGCCGGGACAGGGAAATATTTT.

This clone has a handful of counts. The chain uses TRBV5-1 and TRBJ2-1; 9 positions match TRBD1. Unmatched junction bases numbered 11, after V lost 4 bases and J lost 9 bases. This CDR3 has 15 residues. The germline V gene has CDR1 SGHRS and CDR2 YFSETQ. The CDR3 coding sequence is TGCGCCAGCAGCGAAACCGGGACAGGGTTATCTGAGCAGTTCTTC. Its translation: CASSETGTGLSEQFF.

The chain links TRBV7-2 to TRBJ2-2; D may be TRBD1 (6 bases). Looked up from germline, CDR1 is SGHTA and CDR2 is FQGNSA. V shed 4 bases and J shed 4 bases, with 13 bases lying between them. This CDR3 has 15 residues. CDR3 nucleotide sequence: TGTGCCAGCAGCTCCAGGGGCCGGGGCACCGGGGAGCTGTTTTTT. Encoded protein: CASSSRGRGTGELFF.

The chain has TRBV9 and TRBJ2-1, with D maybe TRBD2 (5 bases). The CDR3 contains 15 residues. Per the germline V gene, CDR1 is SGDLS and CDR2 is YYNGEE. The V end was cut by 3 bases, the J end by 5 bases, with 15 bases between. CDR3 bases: TGTGCCAGCAGCGCCCTTCGTAGGGAGCACAATGAGCAGTTCTTC. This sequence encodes CASSALRREHNEQFF.

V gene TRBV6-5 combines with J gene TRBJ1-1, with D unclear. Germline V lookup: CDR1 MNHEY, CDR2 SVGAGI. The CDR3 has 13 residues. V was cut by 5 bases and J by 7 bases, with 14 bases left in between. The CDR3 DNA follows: TGTGCCAGCAGTAATGTGTGGGAGATTGAAGCTTTCTTT. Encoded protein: CASSNVWEIEAFF.

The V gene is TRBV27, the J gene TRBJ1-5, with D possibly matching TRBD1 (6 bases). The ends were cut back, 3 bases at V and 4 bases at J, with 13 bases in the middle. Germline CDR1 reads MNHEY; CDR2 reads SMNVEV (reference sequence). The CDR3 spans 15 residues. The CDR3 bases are TGTGCCAGCAGTTTCAGAACAGGGCCGAATCAGCCCCAGCATTTT. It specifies CASSFRTGPNQPQHF.

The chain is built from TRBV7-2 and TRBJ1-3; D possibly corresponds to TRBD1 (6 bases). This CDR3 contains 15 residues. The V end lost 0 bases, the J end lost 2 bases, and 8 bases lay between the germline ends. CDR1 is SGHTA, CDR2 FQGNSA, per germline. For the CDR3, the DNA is TGTGCCAGCAGCTTAGCTACAGGGACTGGAAACACCATATATTTT. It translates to CASSLATGTGNTIYF.

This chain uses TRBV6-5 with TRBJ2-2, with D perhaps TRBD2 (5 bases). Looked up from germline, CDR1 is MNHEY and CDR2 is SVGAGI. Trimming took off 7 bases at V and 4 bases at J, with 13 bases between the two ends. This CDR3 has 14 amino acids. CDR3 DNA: TGTGCCAGCACACCATCCCGGGGCACCGGGGAGCTGTTTTTT. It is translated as CASTPSRGTGELFF.

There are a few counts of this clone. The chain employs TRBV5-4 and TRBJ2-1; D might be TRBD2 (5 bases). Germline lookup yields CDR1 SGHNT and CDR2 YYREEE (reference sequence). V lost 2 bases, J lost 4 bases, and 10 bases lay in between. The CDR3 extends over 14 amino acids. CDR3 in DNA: TGTGCCAGCAGCTTTTTTATAGCGTACAATGAGCAGTTCTTC. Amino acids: CASSFFIAYNEQFF.

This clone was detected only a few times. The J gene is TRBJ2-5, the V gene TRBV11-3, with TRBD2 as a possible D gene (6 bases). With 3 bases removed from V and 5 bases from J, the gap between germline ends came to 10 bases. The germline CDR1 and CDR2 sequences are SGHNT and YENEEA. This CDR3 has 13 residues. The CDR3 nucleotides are TGTGCCAGCAGCTTGCGGGGCTGGGAGACCCAGTACTTC. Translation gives CASSLRGWETQYF.

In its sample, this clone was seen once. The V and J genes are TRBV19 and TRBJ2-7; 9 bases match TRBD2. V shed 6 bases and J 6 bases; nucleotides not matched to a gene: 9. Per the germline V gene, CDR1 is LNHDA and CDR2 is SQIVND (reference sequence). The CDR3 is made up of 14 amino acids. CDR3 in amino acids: CASRILAGDFEQYF. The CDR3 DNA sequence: TGTGCCAGTAGGATTTTAGCGGGAGATTTCGAGCAGTACTTC.

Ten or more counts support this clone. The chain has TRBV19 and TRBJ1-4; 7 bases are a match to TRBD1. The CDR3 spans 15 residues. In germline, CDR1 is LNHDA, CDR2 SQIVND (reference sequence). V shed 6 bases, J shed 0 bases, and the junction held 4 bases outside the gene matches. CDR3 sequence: CASRDRPSTNEKLFF. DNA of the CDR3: TGTGCCAGTAGGGACAGGCCTTCAACTAATGAAAAACTGTTTTTT.

The CDR3 here is CASSLFLGENKNIQYF. In nucleotides, the CDR3 is TGTGCCAGCAGTTTATTTTTAGGGGAAAACAAAAACATTCAGTACTTC. The rearrangement uses TRBV28 and TRBJ2-4, with D possibly being TRBD1 (5 bases). The V end lost 1 base, the J end lost 3 bases, and 13 bases lay between the germline ends. The length of the CDR3 is 16 residues. The V gene's germline CDR1 is MDHEN and CDR2 SYDVKM.

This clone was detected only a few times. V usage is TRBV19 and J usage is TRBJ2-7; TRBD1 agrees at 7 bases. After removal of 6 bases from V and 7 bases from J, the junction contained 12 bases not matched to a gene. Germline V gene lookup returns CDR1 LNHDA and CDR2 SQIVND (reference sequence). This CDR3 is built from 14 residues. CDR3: CASRPKGANGEQYF. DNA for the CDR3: TGTGCCAGTAGACCGAAGGGGGCAAATGGGGAGCAGTACTTC.

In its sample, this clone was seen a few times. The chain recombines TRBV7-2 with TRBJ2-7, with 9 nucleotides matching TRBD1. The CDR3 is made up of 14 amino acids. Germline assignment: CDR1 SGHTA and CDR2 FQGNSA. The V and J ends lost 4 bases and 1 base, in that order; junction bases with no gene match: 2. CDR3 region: CASSSDRGSYEQYF. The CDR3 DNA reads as TGTGCCAGCAGCTCAGACAGGGGGTCCTACGAGCAGTACTTC.

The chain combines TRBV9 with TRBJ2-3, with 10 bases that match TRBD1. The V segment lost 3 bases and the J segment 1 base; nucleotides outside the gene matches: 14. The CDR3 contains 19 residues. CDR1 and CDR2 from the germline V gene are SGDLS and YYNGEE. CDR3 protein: CASSASFDGGTGGTDTQYF. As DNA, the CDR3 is TGTGCCAGCAGCGCGTCCTTTGATGGAGGGACAGGGGGCACAGATACGCAGTATTTT.

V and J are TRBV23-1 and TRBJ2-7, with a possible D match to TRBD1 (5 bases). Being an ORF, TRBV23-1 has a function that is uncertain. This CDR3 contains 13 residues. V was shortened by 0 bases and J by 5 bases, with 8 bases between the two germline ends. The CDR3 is CASSQSGHHEQYF. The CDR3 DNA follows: TGCGCCAGCAGTCAATCCGGACACCACGAGCAGTACTTC.

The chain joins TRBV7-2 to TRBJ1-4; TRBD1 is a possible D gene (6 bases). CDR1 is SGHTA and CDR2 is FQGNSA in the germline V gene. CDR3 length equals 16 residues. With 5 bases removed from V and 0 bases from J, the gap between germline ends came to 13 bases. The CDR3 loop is CASSRGQIATNEKLFF. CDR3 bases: TGTGCCAGCAGCAGAGGACAGATAGCAACTAATGAAAAACTGTTTTTT.

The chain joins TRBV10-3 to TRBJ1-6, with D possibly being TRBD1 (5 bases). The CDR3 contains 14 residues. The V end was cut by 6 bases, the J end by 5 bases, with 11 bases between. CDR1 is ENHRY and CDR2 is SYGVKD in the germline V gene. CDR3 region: CAISRATNNSPLHF. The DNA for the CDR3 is TGTGCCATCAGCAGGGCGACGAATAATTCACCCCTCCACTTT.

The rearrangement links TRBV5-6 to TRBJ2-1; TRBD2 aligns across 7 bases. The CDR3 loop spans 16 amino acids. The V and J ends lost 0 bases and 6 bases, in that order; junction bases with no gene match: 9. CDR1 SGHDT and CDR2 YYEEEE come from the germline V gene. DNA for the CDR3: TGTGCCAGCAGCTTGGCCTCGGAACTAGCGAGCAATGAGCAGTTCTTC. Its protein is CASSLASELASNEQFF.

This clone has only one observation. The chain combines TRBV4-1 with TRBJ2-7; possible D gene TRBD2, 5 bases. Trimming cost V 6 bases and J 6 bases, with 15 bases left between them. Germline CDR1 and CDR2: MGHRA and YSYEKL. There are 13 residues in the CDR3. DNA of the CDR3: TGCGCCAGCAGTCGAGTCCAAAGCGGCGAGCAGTACTTC. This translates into CASSRVQSGEQYF.

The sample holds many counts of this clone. The CDR3 DNA reads as TGTGCCAGCAGTCGCGACAGGGGGCCGACTAACTATGGCTACACCTTC. This codes for CASSRDRGPTNYGYTF. The chain couples TRBV6-6 to TRBJ1-2; 10 nucleotides align to TRBD1. Germline CDR1 and CDR2: MNHNY and SVGAGI (reference sequence). There are 16 residues in the CDR3. V lost 5 bases to trimming and J lost 0 bases; unmatched junction nucleotides: 6.

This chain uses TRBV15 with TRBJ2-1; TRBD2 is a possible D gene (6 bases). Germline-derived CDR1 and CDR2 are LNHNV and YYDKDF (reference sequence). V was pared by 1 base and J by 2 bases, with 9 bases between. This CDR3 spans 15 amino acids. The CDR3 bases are TGTGCCACCAGCAGAGGGACGGGAGCCTACAATGAGCAGTTCTTC. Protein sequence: CATSRGTGAYNEQFF.